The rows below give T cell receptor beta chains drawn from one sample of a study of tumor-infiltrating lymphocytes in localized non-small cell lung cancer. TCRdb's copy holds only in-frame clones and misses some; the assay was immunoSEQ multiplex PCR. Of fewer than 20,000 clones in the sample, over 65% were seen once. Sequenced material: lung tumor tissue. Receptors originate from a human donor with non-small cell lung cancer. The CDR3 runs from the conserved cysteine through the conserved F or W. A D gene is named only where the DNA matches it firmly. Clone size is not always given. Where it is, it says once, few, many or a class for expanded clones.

TGTGCCAGCAGCTTAGGTAAGGGGGCAGACACTGAAGCTTTCTTT,CASSLGKGADTEAFF,TRBD1,few,TRBJ1-1,TRBV7-2
TGCGCCAGCAGCCAAGGGTCGGGGGGAGGGCAAGAGACCCAGTACTTC,CASSQGSGGGQETQYF,TRBD2,NA,TRBJ2-5,TRBV4-3
TGTGCCAGCAGCCAAGATAGCAGTCTTCGCACAGATACGCAGTATTTT,CASSQDSSLRTDTQYF,NA,NA,TRBJ2-3,TRBV4-2
TGTGCCAGCAGTTCACCCCGGAACGGGAGGACCTACAATGAGCAGTTCTTC,CASSSPRNGRTYNEQFF,TRBD2,NA,TRBJ2-1,TRBV28
TGTGCCAGCAGCTTAGCTCCCGGTTGGAGCAGCTCCTATAATTCACCCCTCCACTTT,CASSLAPGWSSSYNSPLHF,NA,NA,TRBJ1-6,TRBV7-2
TGCGCCAGCAGGTCCGGGACAGGGACTACTGAAGCTTTCTTT,CASRSGTGTTEAFF,TRBD1,NA,TRBJ1-1,TRBV5-1
TGTGCCAGCAGCCAACTTGGAGAGACCCAGTACTTC,CASSQLGETQYF,NA,NA,TRBJ2-5,TRBV7-2
TGCGCCAGCAGCCCCCTGGGTGGCAGTGAAAAACTGTTTTTT,CASSPLGGSEKLFF,NA,NA,TRBJ1-4,TRBV4-3
TGCGCCAGCAGCCATCGGCGGTGGTATAATTCACCCCTCCACTTT,CASSHRRWYNSPLHF,NA,NA,TRBJ1-6,TRBV4-3
TGTGCCAGCAGCTACCTCGGACAGGGGGAAACTAGGTCCCAGCATTTT,CASSYLGQGETRSQHF,TRBD1,NA,TRBJ1-5,TRBV5-6
TGCAGCGTAGGACAGTCCAGCTATGGCTACACCTTC,CSVGQSSYGYTF,NA,NA,TRBJ1-2,TRBV29-1
TGTGCCAGCAGCACCGCTGTGAAGACCCAGTACTTC,CASSTAVKTQYF,NA,NA,TRBJ2-5,TRBV7-2
TGTGCCAGCAGTAGGGAAGGACGAGCTGGGGCCAACGTCCTGACTTTC,CASSREGRAGANVLTF,NA,NA,TRBJ2-6,TRBV11-2
TGTGCCAGTACCCCGACAGCGCGTAACTATGGCTACACCTTC,CASTPTARNYGYTF,NA,NA,TRBJ1-2,TRBV19
TGCGCCAGCAGCCAAGATAGAGCCTCAGGTAGCAATCAGCCCCAGCATTTT,CASSQDRASGSNQPQHF,NA,NA,TRBJ1-5,TRBV4-3
TGTGCCAGCAGCTCACAGGGGATGGGCAATCAGCCCCAGCATTTT,CASSSQGMGNQPQHF,TRBD1,NA,TRBJ1-5,TRBV7-2
TGTGCCAGCACCCTGGGAGGGGATTTTAGTGGCTACACCTTC,CASTLGGDFSGYTF,NA,NA,TRBJ1-2,TRBV28
TGTGCCTGGAGTGTACGTAAGGGAGTAGCCAACGTCCTGACTTTC,CAWSVRKGVANVLTF,NA,NA,TRBJ2-6,TRBV30
TGCGCCAGCAGCTTGATGGGCAGACCGGATGAAAAACTGTTTTTT,CASSLMGRPDEKLFF,NA,NA,TRBJ1-4,TRBV5-1
TGTGCCAGCAGCTTTCGTGGTGCCACAGATACGCAGTATTTT,CASSFRGATDTQYF,NA,NA,TRBJ2-3,TRBV5-4
TGTGCCAGCAGGCAGAGAGAGACCCAGTACTTC,CASRQRETQYF,NA,few,TRBJ2-5,TRBV2
TGTGCCACCAGCATACCGGGACAGGGAGAGGGCTACACCTTC,CATSIPGQGEGYTF,TRBD1,NA,TRBJ1-2,TRBV15
TGTGCCAGCAGCTTAACTGACAGCCTCGAGCAGTACTTC,CASSLTDSLEQYF,NA,NA,TRBJ2-7,TRBV7-6
TGTGCCAGCAGTCCCCGGGCCCCCCGGAGAGGGGCCAACGTCCTGACTTTC,CASSPRAPRRGANVLTF,NA,NA,TRBJ2-6,TRBV27
TGTGCCAGTAGTATAGGAGGGTCCGGGACTGAAGCTTTCTTT,CASSIGGSGTEAFF,NA,NA,TRBJ1-1,TRBV19
TGTGCCAGCAGTTTTTCGCAGGGGGCTCAGCAGCCCCAGCATTTT,CASSFSQGAQQPQHF,TRBD1,few,TRBJ1-5,TRBV28
TGTGCCAGTAGTATAGGACAGGGAGTCTATGGCTACACCTTC,CASSIGQGVYGYTF,TRBD1,once,TRBJ1-2,TRBV19
TGTGCCAGCAGCTTGGCGAAGGGACAGGGGCTACAAGAGACCCAGTACTTC,CASSLAKGQGLQETQYF,TRBD1,NA,TRBJ2-5,TRBV7-9
TGTGCCAGCAGCCCTTCGCGTTTCAGCTCCTACGAGCAGTACTTC,CASSPSRFSSYEQYF,NA,NA,TRBJ2-7,TRBV7-2
TGTGCCAGCTCCTCAGATCTCTATGGCTACACCTTC,CASSSDLYGYTF,NA,few,TRBJ1-2,TRBV5-5
TGTGCCAGCAGTTTCGTTGGGGGGAACACTGAAGCTTTCTTT,CASSFVGGNTEAFF,NA,NA,TRBJ1-1,TRBV28
TGTGCCAGCACCGCGCTAGTGGGGGGCAGTCAGCCCCAGCATTTT,CASTALVGGSQPQHF,NA,NA,TRBJ1-5,TRBV2
TGCGCCAGCAGCTCGAGGGGACAGCAGAACACTGAAGCTTTCTTT,CASSSRGQQNTEAFF,TRBD1,NA,TRBJ1-1,TRBV5-1
TGTGCCAGCAGTTACGCGGCTAGCGGAAAAGAGACCCAGTACTTC,CASSYAASGKETQYF,TRBD2,NA,TRBJ2-5,TRBV6-5
TGCGCCAGCAGCTTGGCCTTAAGGCCGGCAACTAATGAAAAACTGTTTTTT,CASSLALRPATNEKLFF,NA,NA,TRBJ1-4,TRBV5-1